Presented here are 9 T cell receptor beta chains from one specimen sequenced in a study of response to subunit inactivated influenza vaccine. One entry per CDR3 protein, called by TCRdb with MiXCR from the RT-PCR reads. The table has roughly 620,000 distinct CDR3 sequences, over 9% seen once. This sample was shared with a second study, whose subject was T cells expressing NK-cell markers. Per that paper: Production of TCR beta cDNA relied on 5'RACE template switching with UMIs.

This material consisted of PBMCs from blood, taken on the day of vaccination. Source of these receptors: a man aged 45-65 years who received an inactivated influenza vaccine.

The CDR3 loop is CASSPVRANEKLFF. CDR3 nucleotide sequence: TGTGCCAGCAGCCCCGTTAGGGCTAATGAAAAACTGTTTTTT. The chain carries TRBV7-8 and TRBJ1-4; D uncertain. Germline V CDR1 and CDR2: SGHVS, FQNEAQ. Trimming took 5 bases from V and 3 from J, leaving 10 bases between them. The CDR3 is made up of 14 amino acids. The full variable domain, completed using reference TRBV7-8 and TRBJ1-4, is GAGVSQSPRYKVAKRGQDVALRCDPISGHVSLFWYQQALGQGPEFLTYFQNEAQLDKSGLPSDRFFAERPEGSVSTLKIQRTQQEDSAVYLCASSPVRANEKLFFGSGTQLSVL.

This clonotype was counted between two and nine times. The CDR3 reads CASSTYQTGRETQYF. Here the CDR3 DNA reads TGTGCCAGCAGCACATACCAAACGGGACGAGAGACCCAGTACTTC. The V gene is TRBV7-9, the J gene TRBJ2-5, with D perhaps TRBD1 or TRBD2 (5 bases each). This CDR3 is built from 15 residues. Germline values: CDR1 SEHNR, CDR2 FQNEAQ (reference sequence). V lost 5 bases and J 4 bases, leaving 17 bases between the germline ends.

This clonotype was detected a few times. The CDR3 loop reads CASSLLVDSPLHF. The CDR3 DNA reads as TGTGCCAGCAGCTTGTTGGTGGATTCACCCCTCCACTTT. The J gene is TRBJ1-6, the V gene TRBV7-9; D is uncertain. This CDR3 is built from 13 residues. Germline lookup yields CDR1 SEHNR and CDR2 FQNEAQ (reference sequence). Trimming removed 3 bases at V and 8 bases at J, with 8 bases between.

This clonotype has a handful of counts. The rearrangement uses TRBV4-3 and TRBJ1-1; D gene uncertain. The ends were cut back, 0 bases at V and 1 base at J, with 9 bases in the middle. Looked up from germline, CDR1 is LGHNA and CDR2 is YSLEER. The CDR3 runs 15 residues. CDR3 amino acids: CASSQELGGNTEAFF. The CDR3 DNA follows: TGCGCCAGCAGCCAAGAACTAGGAGGGAACACTGAAGCTTTCTTT.

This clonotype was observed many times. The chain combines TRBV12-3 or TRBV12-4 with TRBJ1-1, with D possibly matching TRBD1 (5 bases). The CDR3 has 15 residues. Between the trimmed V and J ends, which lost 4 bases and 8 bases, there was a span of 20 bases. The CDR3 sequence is CASSSFFGQGTEAFF. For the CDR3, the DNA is TGTGCCAGCAGTTCATTTTTCGGGCAGGGTACAGAAGCTTTCTTT.

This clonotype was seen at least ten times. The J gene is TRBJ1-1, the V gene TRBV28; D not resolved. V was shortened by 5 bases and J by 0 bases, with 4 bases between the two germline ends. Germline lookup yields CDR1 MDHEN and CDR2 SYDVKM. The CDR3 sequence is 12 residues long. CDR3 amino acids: CASSTLNTEAFF. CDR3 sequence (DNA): TGTGCCAGCAGTACACTGAACACTGAAGCTTTCTTT.

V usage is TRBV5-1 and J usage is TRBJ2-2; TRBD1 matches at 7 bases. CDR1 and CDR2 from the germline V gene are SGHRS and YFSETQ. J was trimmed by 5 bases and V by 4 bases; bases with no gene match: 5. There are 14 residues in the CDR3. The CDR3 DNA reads TGCGCCAGCAGCGGGGGACAGCTTACCGGGGAGCTGTTTTTT. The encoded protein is CASSGGQLTGELFF.

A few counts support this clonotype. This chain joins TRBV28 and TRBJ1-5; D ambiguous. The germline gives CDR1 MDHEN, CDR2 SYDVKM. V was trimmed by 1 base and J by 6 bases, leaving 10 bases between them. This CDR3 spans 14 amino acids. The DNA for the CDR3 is TGTGCCAGCAGTTTATCATGGAGCGGTCAGCCCCAGCATTTT. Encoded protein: CASSLSWSGQPQHF.

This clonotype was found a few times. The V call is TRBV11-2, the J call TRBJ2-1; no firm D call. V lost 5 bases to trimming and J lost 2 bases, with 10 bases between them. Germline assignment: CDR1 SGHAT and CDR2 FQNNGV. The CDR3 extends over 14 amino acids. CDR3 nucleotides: TGTGCCAGCAGCCCCTCTGGAGCCTACAATGAGCAGTTCTTC. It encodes CASSPSGAYNEQFF.